Presented here are 16 T cell receptor beta chains from one specimen sequenced in a study of CD8 T cells in ankylosing spondylitis. Study-wide points: A motif in TCR beta, a set of eight highly homologous variants, appeared characteristic of ankylosing spondylitis blood.

Their specific antigens are unknown. MiXCR, applied by TCRdb to the 5' RACE reads, yields one record per CDR3 protein. The sample consists of fewer than 750,000 distinct CDR3 sequences, over 15% of them appearing once. Sequencing was carried out using blood, either unsorted or a sorted T cell fraction (not recorded which). These receptors came from a male donor with ankylosing spondylitis.

CDR3 amino acids: CASSFARNNGYTF. DNA of the CDR3: TGTGCCAGCAGTTTTGCCAGGAACAATGGCTACACCTTC. V and J are TRBV28 and TRBJ1-2; D gene ambiguous. CDR3 length equals 13 residues. Germline V gives CDR1 MDHEN, CDR2 SYDVKM. With 3 bases removed from V and 6 bases from J, the gap between germline ends came to 11 bases.

This clonotype showed up just a few times. The rearrangement uses TRBV5-1 and TRBJ1-4; a weak D match, TRBD1 (5 bases). V lost 4 bases and J lost 5, with 12 bases in between. The germline V gene encodes CDR1 SGHRS and CDR2 YFSETQ. The CDR3 sequence is 14 residues long. CDR3 sequence (DNA): TGCGCCAGCAGCCTAGAAAAGGGGAATGAAAAACTGTTTTTT. Translating gives CASSLEKGNEKLFF.

The CDR3 nucleotides read TGTGCCAGCAGTTTATTTAGGGACAGGGGTTCCTACGAGCAGTACTTC. Protein product: CASSLFRDRGSYEQYF. This chain uses TRBV28 with TRBJ2-7, with 10 bases aligning to TRBD1. The CDR3 has 16 residues. V lost 1 base to trimming and J lost 1 base; unmatched junction nucleotides: 4. The germline gives CDR1 MDHEN, CDR2 SYDVKM.

The J gene is TRBJ2-2, the V gene TRBV27, with TRBD1 identical over 10 bases. Germline V gives CDR1 MNHEY, CDR2 SMNVEV (reference sequence). The CDR3 runs 15 residues. With V trimmed by 4 bases and J by 7 bases, 6 bases remained unmatched. DNA for the CDR3: TGTGCCAGCAGTTCGCGGACAGGGGGGAACGGGGAGCTGTTTTTT. Protein: CASSSRTGGNGELFF.

This clonotype was seen only once. The chain recombines TRBV9 with TRBJ1-6; 8 bases line up with TRBD1. This CDR3 spans 15 amino acids. Unmatched junction bases numbered 8, after V lost 2 bases and J lost 10 bases. CDR1 and CDR2 (germline): SGDLS, YYNGEE. The CDR3 protein is CASSVTDTGGSPLHF. The CDR3 DNA sequence: TGTGCCAGCAGCGTTACCGACACAGGGGGATCACCCCTCCACTTT.

This clonotype was seen a handful of times. V is TRBV4-1 and J is TRBJ2-7; the match to TRBD1 covers 8 bases. The CDR3 contains 16 residues. Unmatched junction bases numbered 6, after V lost 0 bases and J lost 2 bases. In germline, CDR1 is MGHRA, CDR2 YSYEKL. CDR3 sequence: CASSQDPRGLPYEQYF. CDR3 in DNA: TGCGCCAGCAGCCAAGATCCCAGGGGGCTCCCCTACGAGCAGTACTTC.

The sample holds a few counts of this clonotype. The rearrangement uses TRBV12-3 or TRBV12-4 and TRBJ1-6; D remains ambiguous. Trimming removed 5 bases from V and 0 bases from J, with 11 bases in between. This CDR3 is built from 16 residues. CDR3 bases: TGTGCCAGCAGTGCTCAGTTGAGCTCCTATAATTCACCCCTCCACTTT. Protein sequence: CASSAQLSSYNSPLHF.

The rearrangement joins TRBV28 to TRBJ2-7; TRBD2 agrees at 12 bases. CDR1 is MDHEN, CDR2 SYDVKM, per germline. V dropped 6 bases and J dropped 2; count of bases not matched to a gene: 20. The CDR3 covers 20 residues. CDR3 DNA sequence: TGTGCCAGCAGCGCCAACCGAGGACGGCATCTAGCGGGAGGGCCCTACGAGCAGTACTTC. It codes for CASSANRGRHLAGGPYEQYF.

This clonotype was detected only a few times. The chain uses TRBV6-4 and TRBJ2-3; 8 nucleotides agree with TRBD2. This CDR3 spans 15 amino acids. J was trimmed by 2 bases and V by 3 bases; bases with no gene match: 4. Germline V lookup: CDR1 MRHNA, CDR2 SNTAGT. The CDR3 here is CASSETAGDTDTQYF. The CDR3, as DNA: TGTGCCAGCAGTGAGACAGCGGGAGACACAGATACGCAGTATTTT.

This clonotype turned up a few times. The chain carries TRBV4-3 and TRBJ2-1; D is unresolved. Trimming stripped 1 base from V and 9 bases from J, with 10 bases between. Germline-derived CDR1 and CDR2 are LGHNA and YSLEER. The CDR3 loop spans 13 amino acids. The CDR3 DNA reads as TGCGCCAGCAGCCAAGCGACCTGGGGTGAGCAGTTCTTC. Protein sequence: CASSQATWGEQFF.

The chain uses TRBV3-1 and TRBJ2-5; D ambiguous. The CDR3 sequence is 12 residues long. The germline CDR1 and CDR2 sequences are LGHDT and YNNKEL (reference sequence). V lost 11 bases and J 5 bases, leaving 15 bases between the germline ends. CDR3 nucleotides: TGTGCCGTCGGGCCGTGGGGTGAGACCCAGTACTTC. It translates to CAVGPWGETQYF.

This chain connects TRBV5-1 to TRBJ2-7; 9 bases match TRBD1. The CDR3 covers 13 residues. V was pared by 3 bases and J by 6 bases, with 4 bases of the junction left unmatched. The germline CDR1 and CDR2 sequences are SGHRS and YFSETQ. The CDR3 reads CASSWGQGGEQYF. The DNA of the CDR3 is TGCGCCAGCAGCTGGGGACAGGGTGGCGAGCAGTACTTC.

This clonotype was counted only a few times. The chain has TRBV20-1 and TRBJ2-1; TRBD2 matches 7 bases. This CDR3 spans 13 amino acids. CDR1 DFQATT and CDR2 SNEGSKA come from the germline V gene (reference sequence). The trim removed 3 bases at V and 7 bases at J, leaving 6 bases unmatched. CDR3 DNA: TGCAGTGCTAGCAGGACTAGTAGGAATGAGCAGTTCTTC. Encoded protein: CSASRTSRNEQFF.

This clonotype showed up just a few times. CDR3 loop: CASSLAATNTEAFF. CDR3 DNA: TGTGCCAGCAGCTTGGCCGCGACGAACACTGAAGCTTTCTTT. The V and J genes are TRBV5-6 and TRBJ1-1; no firm D call. This CDR3 spans 14 amino acids. The germline V gene has CDR1 SGHDT and CDR2 YYEEEE. Trimming took 0 bases from V and 1 from J, leaving 7 bases between them.

The chain carries TRBV12-3 or TRBV12-4 and TRBJ2-1; TRBD2 might be the D (5 bases). Trimming removed 6 bases from V and 0 bases from J, with 9 bases in between. This CDR3 contains 14 residues. CDR3 sequence reads: CASSSGYSYNEQFF. Written as DNA, the CDR3 is TGTGCCAGCAGCAGCGGATACTCCTACAATGAGCAGTTCTTC.

This clonotype occurred many times. The chain combines TRBV29-1 with TRBJ2-7; D is possibly TRBD2 (5 bases). The CDR3 contains 14 residues. Germline CDR1 SQVTM, CDR2 ANQGSEA. V was pared by 4 bases and J by 0 bases, with 13 bases between. This chain's CDR3 is CSVGIGVSSYEQYF. The CDR3 DNA is TGCAGCGTTGGGATCGGGGTGAGCTCCTACGAGCAGTACTTC.